These 7 T cell receptor beta chains came from one sample sequenced in a study of identifying expanded T cells in peripheral blood. The data were produced by immunoSEQ multiplex PCR, yet TCRdb's version contains in-frame clones alone and is incomplete. The data hold roughly 84,000 clones, with around 90% observed a single time. The sample taken for sequencing was blood. These receptors were obtained from a person between 18 and 75 years old in good health.

This chain joins TRBV5-1 and TRBJ1-3, with 8 nucleotides matching TRBD1. V shed 4 bases and J 2 bases; nucleotides not matched to a gene: 8. Germline loops: CDR1 SGHRS, CDR2 YFSETQ. CDR3 size: 16 residues. CDR3 region: CASSREHRGAGNTIYF. CDR3 nucleotides: TGCGCCAGCAGCAGAGAACACAGGGGGGCTGGAAACACCATATATTTT.

This chain uses TRBV20-1 with TRBJ1-2; D gene unclear. Germline V gene sequence: CDR1 DFQATT, CDR2 SNEGSKA (reference sequence). The CDR3 sequence is 11 residues long. V lost 6 bases to trimming and J lost 6 bases, with 11 bases between them. CDR3 amino acids: CSAPRDDGYTF. As DNA, the CDR3 is TGCAGTGCCCCTAGAGATGATGGCTACACCTTC.

The gene calls are TRBV9 and TRBJ2-3; TRBD2 matches 9 bases. CDR1 and CDR2 (germline): SGDLS, YYNGEE. J gave up 3 bases and V 0 bases, and 5 bases lay outside the gene matches. The CDR3 consists of 16 residues. The CDR3 DNA follows: TGTGCCAGCAGCGTAGGATCCAGCGGGAGGACAGATACGCAGTATTTT. This codes for CASSVGSSGRTDTQYF.

The chain recombines TRBV29-1 with TRBJ1-5; 7 bases match TRBD1. V was clipped by 4 bases and J by 2 bases; unmatched bases: 8. Germline CDR1 is SQVTM and CDR2 is ANQGSEA. The CDR3 length is 15 residues. The CDR3 DNA sequence: TGCAGCGTTGTGGAGACAGGGACGGGCAATCAGCCCCAGCATTTT. This gives the protein CSVVETGTGNQPQHF.

This chain links TRBV7-2 with TRBJ2-1; perhaps D is TRBD1 or TRBD2 (6 bases each). The CDR3 covers 16 residues. Between the trimmed V and J ends, which lost 5 bases and 2 bases, there was a span of 16 bases. Looked up from germline, CDR1 is SGHTA and CDR2 is FQGNSA. CDR3 protein: CASSLKGGGAYNEQFF. For the CDR3, the DNA is TGTGCCAGCAGCCTCAAGGGGGGTGGAGCCTACAATGAGCAGTTCTTC.

This sequence joins TRBV5-6 and TRBJ2-7, with D unresolved. CDR3 length equals 13 residues. Germline V gene lookup returns CDR1 SGHDT and CDR2 YYEEEE. The ends were cut back, 4 bases at V and 2 bases at J, with 10 bases in the middle. CDR3 residues: CASSTGSPYEQYF. DNA for the CDR3: TGTGCCAGCAGCACTGGATCCCCCTACGAGCAGTACTTC.

The rearrangement joins TRBV5-1 to TRBJ2-5, with D perhaps given as TRBD1 or TRBD2 (5 bases each). Trimming left V 3 bases short and J 4 bases short, with 13 bases between. The CDR3 totals 14 residues. Germline lookup yields CDR1 SGHRS and CDR2 YFSETQ. The CDR3 sequence: CASSSGRDGETQYF. The CDR3 coding sequence is TGCGCCAGCAGCTCCGGCAGGGACGGAGAGACCCAGTACTTC.